This entry lists 14 T cell receptor beta chains sequenced from one sample in a study of T cells in Graves' hyperthyroidism and ophthalmopathy. Authors of the study amplified TCR beta CDR3 regions from RNA transcripts. The TCR CDR3 first-round RT-PCR relied on the HTBI primer set. TCRdb called the multiplex PCR reads again in MiXCR, with one record for every CDR3 protein. The sample carries about 420,000 distinct CDR3 sequences, around 14% recorded once. The sample was blood. These TCRs come from a woman aged 18-35 years with Graves' hyperthyroidism.

Regarding this clonotype: At one of its ends the junction is not consistent with the germline gene, which may arise from a read error. This rearrangement joins TRBV6-5 to TRBJ2-1; maybe TRBD2 (6 bases). Germline CDR1 and CDR2: MNHEY and SVGAGI. The CDR3 sequence is 15 residues long. This CDR3 is CASSDSTSSYNEQFF. CDR3 sequence (DNA): TGTGCCAGCAGTGACTCGACTAGCTCCTACAATGAGCAGTTCTTC.

This clonotype was seen repeatedly, ten times or more. The genes are TRBV29-1 and TRBJ1-2, with TRBD1 as a possible D gene (6 bases). V lost 4 bases and J lost 8, with 11 bases in between. The CDR3 consists of 11 residues. CDR1 and CDR2 from the germline V gene are SQVTM and ANQGSEA. The DNA of the CDR3 is TGCAGCGTTGGTCAGGGGTTAGGCTACACCTTC. The encoded protein is CSVGQGLGYTF.

The J gene is TRBJ2-3, the V gene TRBV20-1, with 14 bases lining up with TRBD2. Trimming removed 3 bases from V and 4 bases from J; junction bases left unmatched: 9. The CDR3 has 17 amino acids. Looked up from germline, CDR1 is DFQATT and CDR2 is SNEGSKA (reference sequence). The CDR3 nucleotides are TGCAGTGCTAGCTTCGGACTAGCGGGAGGTCTGGCAGATACGCAGTATTTT. As protein: CSASFGLAGGLADTQYF.

The rearrangement uses TRBV7-6 and TRBJ1-6; TRBD1 might be the D (5 bases). The CDR3 is made up of 16 amino acids. From germline, CDR1 is SGHVS and CDR2 FNYEAQ. V dropped 2 bases and J dropped 4 bases, with 12 bases sitting between them. The CDR3 DNA is TGTGCCAGCAGCTTAATAGCGGGGGGGTATAATTCACCCCTCCACTTT. Its protein is CASSLIAGGYNSPLHF.

In its sample, this clonotype was seen many times. The gene calls are TRBV7-7 and TRBJ2-3; weak D call: TRBD2 (6 bases). This CDR3 is built from 22 residues. Germline CDR1 SSHAT, CDR2 FNYEAQ (reference sequence). The V and J ends lost 2 bases and 8 bases respectively, with 38 bases between them. This CDR3 reads CASSLILSFPRKAGGAPFTQYF. CDR3 nucleotides: TGTGCCAGCAGCTTAATTCTGAGTTTTCCACGAAAGGCCGGCGGGGCACCGTTTACGCAGTATTTT.

This clonotype was seen at least ten times. This chain connects TRBV7-9 to TRBJ1-1, with D possibly TRBD1 on 6 matching bases. The CDR3 has 16 residues. Germline values: CDR1 SEHNR, CDR2 FQNEAQ (reference sequence). The V gene lost 5 bases and the J gene lost 1 base, with 17 bases spanning the gap. CDR3 DNA: TGTGCCAGCAGCCCCCCGGGTGGGGGCCGGAACACTGAAGCTTTCTTT. Translated, it gives CASSPPGGGRNTEAFF.

This clonotype was seen a few times. The chain carries TRBV7-3 and TRBJ2-7, with 9 bases fitting TRBD1. Germline V gene data show CDR1 as SGHTA and CDR2 as FQGTGA. The CDR3 is made up of 15 amino acids. J lost 4 bases, V lost 4 bases, and 8 bases had no gene match. The CDR3 region has the DNA TGTGCCAGCAGCTCTACAGGGGGCGACGATTACGAGCAGTACTTC. It translates to CASSSTGGDDYEQYF.

The table lists this clonotype with a few counts. The DNA is omitted, as the CDR3 cannot be located on it reliably, and the CDR3 follows TCRdb's listing. The V call is TRBV6-1, the J call TRBJ2-6. Germline V CDR1 and CDR2: MNHNS, SASEGT. The CDR3 spans 12 amino acids, including both terminal residues. The CDR3 is CASTFGANVLTF.

This clonotype came up many times. V is TRBV7-2 and J is TRBJ2-1; 7 bases are a match to TRBD2. CDR1 SGHTA and CDR2 FQGNSA come from the germline V gene. This CDR3 spans 18 amino acids. After removal of 4 bases from V and 3 bases from J, the junction contained 15 bases not matched to a gene. The DNA of the CDR3 is TGTGCCAGCAGCTCCTTCACAACCGGGACTACCTACTACAATGAGCAGTTCTTC. The encoded protein is CASSSFTTGTTYYNEQFF.

This clonotype was counted a few times. The chain recombines TRBV14 with TRBJ1-6, with a weak D call TRBD1 (6 bases). Germline CDR1 and CDR2: SGHDN and FVKESK. V was cut by 1 base and J by 15 bases, with 10 bases left in between. The length of the CDR3 is 12 residues. The CDR3 bases are TGTGCCAGCAGCCAAGTAGGGGGGAACCTCCACTTT. Protein product: CASSQVGGNLHF.

This clonotype was seen at least ten times. V and J are TRBV7-8 and TRBJ2-7; D ambiguous. In germline, CDR1 is SGHVS, CDR2 FQNEAQ. The V end lost 1 base, the J end lost 2 bases, and 9 bases lay between the germline ends. The length of the CDR3 is 14 residues. CDR3 DNA: TGTGCCAGCAGCTTAGAACCATCCCCCTACGAGCAGTACTTC. This translates into CASSLEPSPYEQYF.

Ten or more counts support this clonotype. This sequence joins TRBV2 and TRBJ2-2; D is ambiguous. Germline V CDR1 and CDR2: SNHLY, FYNNEI. The V end lost 7 bases, the J end lost 5 bases, and 14 bases lay between the germline ends. The CDR3 is 14 residues long. The CDR3 sequence is CASTTESRTGELFF. As DNA, the CDR3 is TGTGCCAGCACCACAGAATCCCGGACCGGGGAGCTGTTTTTT.

This clonotype was detected a few times. In nucleotides, the CDR3 is TGTGCCAGCAGGGAGACGGGCCGGGCAGATACGCAGTATTTT. Protein sequence: CASRETGRADTQYF. The gene calls are TRBV5-6 and TRBJ2-3, with D uncertain. This CDR3 is built from 14 residues. Germline V gene sequence: CDR1 SGHDT, CDR2 YYEEEE. Trimming cost V 5 bases and J 4 bases, with 14 bases left between them.

The J gene is TRBJ2-1, the V gene TRBV12-3 or TRBV12-4; D is possibly TRBD1 (6 bases). Trimming removed 5 bases at V and 7 bases at J, with 9 bases between. The CDR3 covers 12 residues. The CDR3 DNA reads as TGTGCCAGCAGTCGGACAGCTAATGAGCAGTTCTTC. Amino acid sequence: CASSRTANEQFF.